This T cell receptor beta chain is drawn from a study of T cells in Graves' hyperthyroidism and ophthalmopathy. Broader study findings: Ophthalmopathy was identified by the model a median around 6.9 months ahead of onset.

The V and J ends lost 5 bases and 1 base respectively, with 14 bases between them. CDR3 length equals 15 residues. In germline, CDR1 is LNHDA, CDR2 SQIVND (reference sequence). Authors of the study amplified TCR beta CDR3 regions from RNA transcripts. Using the HTBI primer set, a first-round RT-PCR was run on the TCR CDR3. TCRdb used MiXCR to reprocess the multiplex PCR reads, holding one entry per CDR3 protein. The sample yields 550,000 to 600,000 distinct CDR3 sequences, 35% to 55% seen once. A word on this clonotype: The antigen is unknown.

The sequence came from an adult woman with Graves' disease, either hyperthyroidism or ophthalmopathy (not recorded which). The chain couples TRBV19 to TRBJ2-5; D tentatively reads TRBD1 or TRBD2 (5 bases each). Sequences were obtained from peripheral blood or thyroid tissue (not recorded which). The CDR3 DNA is TGTGCCAGTAGTGTGACCGGGACGGGCCAAGAGACCCAGTACTTC. Its translation: CASSVTGTGQETQYF.